This T cell receptor (beta chain) is from a study of neurological immune-mediated disorders. By 5'RACE with 10-nucleotide random UMIs, the cDNA was made. The yield of each sequencing run was over 200 million TCR-beta sequences from 15-18 subjects. TCRdb reprocessed the 5' RACE reads with MiXCR, giving one entry per CDR3 protein. This sample has 55,000 to 75,000 distinct CDR3 sequences; about 2.5% occur once, and the top ten carry 3%. To note about this clonotype: The antigen is not known.

V was clipped by 3 bases and J by 4 bases, with 15 bases between them. Looked up from germline, CDR1 is LNHDA and CDR2 is SQIVND (reference sequence). The CDR3 sequence is 15 residues long. Regarding the study as a whole: None of the CDR3 amino acid sequences of expanded clones were shared across subjects, and this suggested private repertoires in all groups.

The chain carries TRBV19 and TRBJ2-5; D is tentatively TRBD1 or TRBD2 (5 bases each). This TCR came from a man aged 45-65 years with multiple sclerosis. Sequences were obtained from PBMCs. The CDR3 region is CASSIRGPGGETQYF. As DNA, the CDR3 is TGTGCCAGTAGTATCCGGGGCCCCGGCGGAGAGACCCAGTACTTC.